The T cell receptor (beta chain) described here comes from a study of blood T cell repertoires in COVID-19. Across the study: COVID-19 samples collected from the United States, Italy and Spain covered acute and convalescent phases.

This CDR3 region has 16 residues. V dropped 2 bases and J dropped 5 bases, with 17 bases sitting between them. Germline CDR1 reads KGHSH; CDR2 reads LQKENI. TCRdb keeps only in-frame clones here, not all; method: immunoSEQ multiplex PCR. The data contain 100,000 to 150,000 clones, under 85% of them singletons. The clonotype was recovered from a woman aged 55-70 years with acute or convalescent COVID-19. The source material was peripheral blood. This chain connects TRBV18 to TRBJ2-3; D call uncertain. The CDR3 loop reads CASSPASSGLQDTQYF. In DNA form, the CDR3 reads TGTGCCAGCTCACCAGCCAGTAGTGGGCTGCAAGATACGCAGTATTTT.